The next 19 T cell receptor beta chains were all read from a single sample in a study of blood T cell repertoires in COVID-19. Produced via immunoSEQ multiplex PCR; TCRdb's table is partial and in-frame only. The table lists around 200,000 clones, around 83% of them singletons. The sequenced sample was peripheral blood. These receptors all come from a woman older than 75 with acute or convalescent COVID-19.

The chain links TRBV5-1 to TRBJ2-3; possible D gene TRBD2, 7 bases. This CDR3 region has 16 residues. V shed 4 bases and J shed 4 bases, with 19 bases lying between them. Germline CDR1 reads SGHRS; CDR2 reads YFSETQ. In nucleotides, the CDR3 is TGCGCCAGCAGCCGCGGGGGCACCTCAATCGCAGATACGCAGTATTTT. Translating it yields CASSRGGTSIADTQYF.

About this clone itself: The junction does not match germline at one end; this may be a read error. The chain links TRBV18 to TRBJ1-4; TRBD1 matches at 7 bases. The CDR3 spans 14 residues. CDR1 is KGHSH, CDR2 LQKENI, per germline. CDR3 coding DNA: TGTGTCAGCTCACGCGGGACAGATAATGAAAAACTGTTTTTT. The encoded protein is CVSSRGTDNEKLFF.

Here the CDR3 DNA reads TGTGCCAGCAGCTTTCGGACAGGGGAAAGCTCTGGAAACACCATATATTTT. It specifies CASSFRTGESSGNTIYF. The chain combines TRBV7-2 with TRBJ1-3; the match to TRBD1 covers 9 bases. The CDR3 has 17 amino acids. CDR1 is SGHTA, CDR2 FQGNSA, per germline. The V gene end was trimmed by 3 bases and the J gene end by 0 bases; junction bases not matched to a gene: 6.

This clone showed up just a few times. V gene TRBV18 combines with J gene TRBJ2-7; 14 bases match TRBD2. CDR1 KGHSH and CDR2 LQKENI come from the germline V gene. CDR3 length equals 15 residues. The V and J ends lost 2 bases and 6 bases, in that order; junction bases with no gene match: 3. The CDR3 DNA is TGTGCCAGCTCACCAGCGACTAGCGGGAGGGCCGAGCAGTACTTC. Protein product: CASSPATSGRAEQYF.

V usage is TRBV6-6 and J usage is TRBJ2-5, with D possibly matching TRBD2 (6 bases). V lost 7 bases to trimming and J lost 5 bases, with 20 bases between them. The CDR3 sequence is 15 residues long. CDR1 and CDR2 from the germline V gene are MNHNY and SVGAGI (reference sequence). CDR3 sequence: CASTDGGLWVETQYF. DNA of the CDR3: TGTGCCAGCACCGATGGGGGGTTATGGGTCGAGACCCAGTACTTC.

This clone has a single count. CDR3 amino acids: CASALSLRANEKLFF. DNA of the CDR3: TGTGCCAGCGCCCTCTCTCTACGGGCTAATGAAAAACTGTTTTTT. The V call is TRBV27, the J call TRBJ1-4; D unclear. With 8 bases removed from V and 3 bases from J, the gap between germline ends came to 16 bases. In germline, CDR1 is MNHEY, CDR2 SMNVEV (reference sequence). This CDR3 is 15 amino acids long. The entire variable domain, with the rest obtained from reference TRBV27 and TRBJ1-4, is as follows: EAQVTQNPRYLITVTGKKLTVTCSQNMNHEYMSWYRQDPGLGLRQIYYSMNVEVTDKGDVPEGYKVSRKEKRNFPLILESPSPNQTSLYFCASALSLRANEKLFFGSGTQLSVL.

The rearrangement uses TRBV9 and TRBJ1-1; no reliable D call. There are 16 residues in the CDR3. Trimming cost V 4 bases and J 1 base, with 17 bases left between them. Germline V gene lookup returns CDR1 SGDLS and CDR2 YYNGEE. The CDR3 sequence: CASSPLGGPPNTEAFF. CDR3 DNA: TGTGCCAGCAGCCCCCTGGGAGGTCCCCCGAACACTGAAGCTTTCTTT.

The chain has TRBV6-2 or TRBV6-3 and TRBJ1-1, with TRBD1 matching 7 bases. Unmatched junction bases numbered 9, after V lost 4 bases and J lost 1 base. The CDR3 is made up of 16 amino acids. Germline V gene data show CDR1 as MNHEY and CDR2 as SVGEGT. For the CDR3, the DNA is TGTGCCAGCAGTTCTCCGGAAGGACAGGCGAACACTGAAGCTTTCTTT. It is translated as CASSSPEGQANTEAFF.

J is TRBJ2-1 and V is TRBV10-3; D ambiguous. Germline V gene sequence: CDR1 ENHRY, CDR2 SYGVKD. Trimming removed 2 bases at V and 5 bases at J, with 13 bases between. The CDR3 has 15 amino acids. The CDR3, as DNA: TGTGCCATCAGTGAGAAGGTAGCTACCGACAATGAGCAGTTCTTC. It is translated as CAISEKVATDNEQFF.

The chain joins TRBV10-3 to TRBJ2-1; 11 bases are a match to TRBD2. V shed 6 bases, J shed 2 bases, and the junction held 3 bases outside the gene matches. The CDR3 sequence is 15 residues long. Germline CDR1 is ENHRY and CDR2 is SYGVKD. The CDR3 here is CAISRLAGPYNEQFF. The CDR3 nucleotides are TGTGCCATCAGCAGACTAGCGGGACCCTACAATGAGCAGTTCTTC.

This chain links TRBV6-5 with TRBJ2-7; D might be TRBD1 (6 bases). Deletions cut 4 bases from V and 2 bases from J, with 15 bases between. Germline CDR1 reads MNHEY; CDR2 reads SVGAGI. This CDR3 has 15 amino acids. The CDR3 loop is CASSLSGTLAYEQYF. In nucleotides, the CDR3 is TGTGCCAGCAGTTTGTCCGGGACACTTGCCTACGAGCAGTACTTC.

The chain joins TRBV28 to TRBJ1-5, with D perhaps TRBD1 (5 bases). This CDR3 spans 13 amino acids. Trimming cost V 11 bases and J 0 bases, with 11 bases left between them. Looked up from germline, CDR1 is MDHEN and CDR2 is SYDVKM. CDR3 protein: CAGGGNSNQPQHF. CDR3 nucleotide sequence: TGTGCCGGGGGGGGGAATAGCAATCAGCCCCAGCATTTT.

This chain connects TRBV9 to TRBJ1-3; D is unresolved. The CDR3 is made up of 17 amino acids. In germline, CDR1 is SGDLS, CDR2 YYNGEE. Between the trimmed V and J ends, which lost 0 bases and 4 bases, there was a span of 17 bases. The CDR3 loop reads CASSVAPLGSAGNTIYF. The CDR3 DNA follows: TGTGCCAGCAGCGTAGCCCCACTAGGGAGCGCAGGAAACACCATATATTTT.

This sequence joins TRBV25-1 and TRBJ1-1, with D maybe TRBD1 (5 bases). The V and J ends lost 4 bases and 1 base respectively, with 7 bases between them. The CDR3 contains 13 residues. Germline V gives CDR1 MGHDK, CDR2 SYGVNS. The CDR3 DNA reads TGTGCCAGCAGTGGGGGGGAGAACACTGAAGCTTTCTTT. This translates into CASSGGENTEAFF.

The chain uses TRBV15 and TRBJ2-3; D may be TRBD2 (7 bases). The length of the CDR3 is 18 residues. Trimming cost V 1 base and J 2 bases, with 19 bases left between them. Germline loops: CDR1 LNHNV, CDR2 YYDKDF (reference sequence). CDR3 in amino acids: CATSRVGGGGALTDTQYF. CDR3 coding DNA: TGTGCCACCAGCAGAGTAGGCGGAGGGGGGGCACTCACAGATACGCAGTATTTT.

The chain employs TRBV10-1 and TRBJ2-3; TRBD2 is a possible D gene (5 bases). Trimming removed 4 bases at V and 6 bases at J, with 14 bases between. In germline, CDR1 is WNHNN, CDR2 SYGVQD (reference sequence). The CDR3 has 14 amino acids. The DNA for the CDR3 is TGCGCCAGCAGTGTGACGACGGGGATGGATACGCAGTATTTT. This encodes CASSVTTGMDTQYF.

The V call is TRBV19, the J call TRBJ2-7; D is undetermined. Germline V gene lookup returns CDR1 LNHDA and CDR2 SQIVND (reference sequence). Trimming left V 10 bases short and J 6 bases short, with 19 bases between. This CDR3 has 13 residues. The CDR3 region has the DNA TGTGCCACAGAGCGCAGATTTCGCCCCGAGCAGTACTTC. Translating gives CATERRFRPEQYF.

The chain carries TRBV18 and TRBJ1-5, with D uncertain. Germline-derived CDR1 and CDR2 are KGHSH and LQKENI. CDR3 length: 15 amino acids. Trimming took off 6 bases at V and 5 bases at J, with 17 bases between the two ends. CDR3 nucleotides: TGTGCCAGCTCGCCGACTCCTAGCGTATATCAGCCCCAGCATTTT. It is translated as CASSPTPSVYQPQHF.

V is TRBV6-5 and J is TRBJ2-1, with 14 bases identical to TRBD2. The CDR3 has 16 residues. Germline lookup yields CDR1 MNHEY and CDR2 SVGAGI. With 0 bases clipped from V and 12 bases from J, the junction kept 7 bases outside the gene matches. The CDR3 here is CASSYSGTSGSRRQFF. CDR3 bases: TGTGCCAGCAGTTACTCGGGGACTAGCGGGAGCCGTCGGCAGTTCTTC.